This T cell receptor (beta chain) was sequenced in a study of blood T cell repertoires in COVID-19. Study background: Samples representing acute and convalescent COVID-19 were sourced from the United States, Italy and Spain. PBMCs, B-cell-depleted T cells, or T cells were the source of the cDNA or gDNA that made up the material.

J was trimmed by 1 base and V by 2 bases; bases with no gene match: 7. CDR1 is MDHEN and CDR2 is SYDVKM in the germline V gene. The CDR3 runs 17 residues. Original methodology: Reference gene primer amplification in the assay estimated nucleated cell counts. Sequenced by immunoSEQ multiplex PCR; TCRdb stores in-frame clones only, minus some. That table is the source of V, J and clone size, and D and trimming were worked out from the DNA. The repertoire consists of over 200,000 clones, with almost 90% occurring once and the leading ten covering approximately 2.6%. Sequenced sample: peripheral blood. The source of this sequence is a woman aged 55-75 years with acute or convalescent COVID-19. The rearrangement links TRBV28 to TRBJ1-5; 8 bases are a match to TRBD1. The DNA of the CDR3 is TGTGCCAGCAGTTTAACGCGGACAGGGATGAGCAATCAGCCCCAGCATTTT. It encodes CASSLTRTGMSNQPQHF.